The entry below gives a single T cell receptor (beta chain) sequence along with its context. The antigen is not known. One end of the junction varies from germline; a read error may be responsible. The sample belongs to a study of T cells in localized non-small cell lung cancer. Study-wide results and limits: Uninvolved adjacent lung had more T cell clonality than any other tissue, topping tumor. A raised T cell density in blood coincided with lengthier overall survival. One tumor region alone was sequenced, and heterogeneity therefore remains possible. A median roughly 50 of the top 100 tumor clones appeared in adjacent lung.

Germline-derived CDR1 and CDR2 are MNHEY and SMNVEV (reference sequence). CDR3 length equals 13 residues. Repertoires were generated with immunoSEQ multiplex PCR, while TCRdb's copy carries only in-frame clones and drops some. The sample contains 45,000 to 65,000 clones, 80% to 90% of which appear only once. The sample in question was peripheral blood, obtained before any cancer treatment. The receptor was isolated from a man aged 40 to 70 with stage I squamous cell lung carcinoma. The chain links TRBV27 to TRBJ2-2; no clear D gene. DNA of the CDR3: TGTGCCAGCAGGGGTCCGAACGCCGGGGAGCTGTTTTTT. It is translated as CASRGPNAGELFF.